The entry below gives a single T cell receptor (beta chain) sequence along with its context. Without the conserved terminal phenylalanine or tryptophan, this CDR3 likely stems from a read error. The germline gives CDR1 SGHAT, CDR2 FQNNGV. The CDR3 has 14 residues. The sample is drawn from a study of blood T cells in healthy people across ages. The second PCR ran 7 to 11 cycles with a sample-barcoded 5' primer and J-beta primers. TCRdb redid the calling of the 5' RACE reads with MiXCR, one entry per CDR3 protein. Found here are approximately 690,000 distinct CDR3 sequences, about 54% of them singletons; the top ten hold approximately 37%.

The TCR originated in a man aged 60 to 69 in good health. The sequencing sample was made of blood. The chain recombines TRBV11-2 with TRBJ2-4; D is unclear. The end of the DNA fits TRBJ2-7 better, so the J call may be wrong. In DNA form, the CDR3 reads TGTGCCAGCAGCTTGGTAGGCGCCTCCTACGAGCAGTACTCC. It yields the protein CASSLVGASYEQYS.